This T cell receptor beta chain was captured in a study of cytomegalovirus exposure and HLA in healthy donors. General observations from the study: Cytomegalovirus association was listed for 164 TCR beta chains. Rare sequences made up most TCRs, while some public TCRs were found in many donors.

Each donor's status was that of a healthy bone marrow donor. This CDR3 contains 15 residues. Germline values: CDR1 MNHNY, CDR2 SVGAGI (reference sequence). Trimming took off 10 bases at V and 4 bases at J, with 22 bases between the two ends. PCR primers comprised 60 Vbeta and 13 Jbeta primers. Using immunoSEQ multiplex PCR, the repertoire was profiled, and TCRdb retains in-frame clones only, with some absent. The data contain some 100,000 clones, 60% to 75% of them singletons. On this clone itself: Antigen specificity is unknown.

This sequence joins TRBV6-6 and TRBJ1-2; D might be TRBD1 (5 bases). The sequence was obtained from a female donor in good health and CMV-seropositive. The specimen sequenced was PBMCs. In DNA, the CDR3 is TGTGCCACCTCCTGGGTGGGGGGGATCTCCTATGGCTACACCTTC. Its protein product is CATSWVGGISYGYTF.